Described below is a single TCR beta chain sequence and its context. The antigen is not known. TCRdb keeps only in-frame clones here, not all; method: immunoSEQ multiplex PCR. The profile shows 1.5 million to 2.5 million clones, around 96% of them singletons. This entry belongs to a study of shared clonotypes between healthy human individuals. Regarding the study as a whole: Naive CD4 clonotypes were shared across several donors at about 5.3%. Some clonotypes were shared by all four sorted-subset donors, while others were not shared. The non-shared ones had lower generation probabilities than the shared ones. Relative to memory subsets, naive subsets generally showed larger estimated richness.

Naive CD8 cells comprised CD45RO-negative, CCR7-positively selected cells, excluding terminally differentiated effector memory CD45RA+ cells. Study donors comprised healthy, HIV-negative adults devoid of recent acute infection or vaccination. This receptor was identified in a man aged 18 to 35 in good health. The sample was naive CD8+ T cells sorted from blood.

The CDR3 spells CASSEPVTALANYGYTF. The CDR3 DNA follows: TGCGCCAGCAGTGAGCCGGTTACCGCGTTAGCTAACTATGGCTACACCTTC. The chain is built from TRBV10-1 and TRBJ1-2; D is ambiguous. The V and J ends lost 2 bases and 0 bases respectively, with 16 bases between them. Germline-derived CDR1 and CDR2 are WNHNN and SYGVQD (reference sequence). The length of the CDR3 is 17 residues.